This record covers a single T cell receptor (beta chain). Its antigen is unknown. These data belong to a study of T cells expressing NK-cell markers. Study-level findings and limits: The contribution of dominant NKG2C+ clonotypes to CD8+ T cells in roughly six donors was roughly 1.0-7.5%.

This CDR3 region has 14 residues. Germline-derived CDR1 and CDR2 are MNHEY and SVGAGI. Each CDR3 protein gets one entry in TCRdb, which reprocessed the 5' RACE reads and gives no DNA. This sample's table has about 460,000 distinct CDR3 sequences. This sequence was found in a woman between 50 and 59 years old in good health. J is TRBJ2-2 and V is TRBV6-5. Material: blood T cells: a sorted CD56 or NKG2C T cell subset, CD4+ or CD8+ T cells, or bulk PBMC T cells (not recorded which). CDR3 amino acids: CASSKGWGTGELFF.